The TCR beta chain described here comes from a study of cytomegalovirus exposure and HLA in healthy donors (dated by TCRdb to the late 2010s). Study-level background: In an earlier analysis of 587 of the donors, approximately 300 Gb of sequence data and just under 120 million unique TCR beta sequences from about 180 million T cells were reported. Approximately 300 gigabases of sequencing data and 70 million to 95 million unique TCR sequences made up an early release that covered approximately 700 HLA-typed donors. Of the 300 to 400 genotyped donors, around 81% fell in the genetic ancestry cluster associated with self-reported Caucasian donors. The study aimed to test whether cataloging public T cell receptors could reveal signatures of past pathogen exposure. The study used immunosequencing to profile the T cell repertoires of more than 650 subjects and linked those repertoires to cytomegalovirus serostatus. A separate validation cohort of 90 to 150 different subjects was used in addition to the 666-subject first cohort. To predict cytomegalovirus infection status, the study combined high-throughput TCR immunosequencing, statistical association of individual TCRs with disease status, and machine learning. A later analysis re-examined previously published TCR beta repertoires from more than 550 donors and added high-resolution HLA genotyping to investigate patterns of TCR occurrence. Rather than drawing on any new phenotypic data, the later analysis identified candidate immune exposures from TCR beta sequences and the way those sequences occurred across donors. To decide whether each TCR beta V gene segment behaved as functional or pseudogenic, an earlier analysis of some 600 of the donors relied on high-throughput TCR beta sequencing. Donor age, sex, ethnicity and CMV serostatus were compiled together with the repertoire data. A later genetic analysis used genome-wide SNP genotypes for about 65% of the roughly 700 donors, treating that subset as a discovery cohort. Every repertoire in the discovery cohort had been generated on one and the same sequencing platform. HLA typing covered class I and class II loci at four-digit resolution. The number of donors typed differed by locus, with roughly 629-640 for A, B, C, DRB1 and DQB1, 522 for DQA1, over 600 for DPA1, and around 460 for DPB1. Four or five DR-DQ haplotypes were handled as single units for association and clustering because linkage in the cohort was strong. Among some 400 genotyped donors of the cohort, an average of approximately 240,000 unique TCR beta nucleotide sequences were sequenced per donor, roughly 18% of them non-productive. Overall results and qualifications from the work: Because the 87-base-pair reads could not distinguish some IMGT-functional V segments, including TRBV6-2 and TRBV6-3, those segments were excluded. Presence/absence analyses assumed roughly uniform sequencing depth across donors, an assumption that may not hold. Only TCR beta chains were sequenced in this cohort, and the absence of alpha or paired-chain data limited detectable features. According to the authors, the approach could potentially be generalized to other disease states and immunological phenotypes. In a later analysis, most CMV-associated TCR beta chains were found to appear HLA-restricted, with HLA associations seemingly driven largely by CMV exposure. The only immune exposure information available for the cohort was CMV serostatus. Because HLA typing was missing for some donors at each locus, association tests included only the typed subset. Strong co-occurrence of HLA alleles, especially DR and DQ, made assigning TCR associations to individual alleles difficult. In vitro tests confirmed that a few of the cytomegalovirus-associated TCR beta chains recognize cytomegalovirus antigens. Most TCR sequences were seen in very few donors, while some public TCRs were found in many individuals. A total of 150 to 200 TCR beta chains were listed by the study as associated with cytomegalovirus. The earlier analysis of 587 of the donors excluded fewer than 20 rarely observed V segments, including chromosome 9 orphons, because counts were too low. In a later analysis, some 17,000 TCR beta sequences were associated with specific HLA alleles at a false discovery rate of 0.05. In a later analysis, TCR association rates were found to vary across HLA loci, with the most associated TCRs seen for DRB1 alleles and the fewest for HLA-C alleles. Linkage disequilibrium might explain the correlated functional status among segregating V segments, but an unknown experimental factor could not be excluded. In both the original and validation cohorts, the classifier was reported to diagnose cytomegalovirus status with high specificity and sensitivity. A further reported finding was that TCR beta sequences accurately predicted the HLA-A and HLA-B alleles for most subjects in the first cohort. A cluster of highly shared sequence variants was judged likely to represent a technical artifact of the sequencing pipeline. An association between a missense DCLRE1C variant and V-gene and J-gene trimming of TCR beta chains was found in a later genetic analysis and replicated in an independent cohort. Several of the top co-occurrence clusters appeared to be linked to parvovirus B19, influenza, CMV and Epstein-Barr virus, according to a later analysis. According to a later genetic analysis, donors in an Asian-associated ancestry cluster had fewer N-insertions in productive TCRs than the roughly 670-donor mean. In a later analysis, HLA-associated TCR beta chains showed more clonal expansion and lower generation probabilities than non-associated chains that were equally common. Broadly in line with IMGT annotations, most TCR beta V segments showed up in productive rearrangements about 87% or about 30% of the time in an earlier analysis of around 550 of the donors.

Library preparation was by the immunoSEQ multiplex PCR assay. For the multiplex PCR, a mixture combining 60 forward primers for TCR Vbeta segments and 13 reverse primers for TCR Jbeta segments was used. Amplification of the CDR3 region of rearranged TCR beta genes was performed with a multiplex PCR assay on genomic DNA. The Illumina HiSeq System was used to sequence the amplified TCR beta libraries as 87-base-pair reads. In the authors' own workflow: In a later analysis, tens of millions of unique TCR beta chains were counted across the 500 to 700 repertoires, and roughly 11 million of these chains were shared by at least two donors. To remove PCR and sequencing errors, raw reads were error-corrected and collapsed into unique sequences using a nearest-neighbor algorithm that merged closely related sequences. V, D and J gene segments were assigned by aligning CDR3 sequences to IMGT reference sequences. For a sequence to be retained, at least a six-nucleotide match to both a V gene segment and a J gene segment was required. A rearrangement counted as productive if the CDR3 had no stop codons and remained in frame with V and J, and every other rearrangement counted as non-productive. Following IMGT convention, CDR3 was defined as the stretch from the second conserved V-encoded cysteine to the conserved J-encoded phenylalanine. Sequences without an unambiguous match to a single V gene segment were excluded from the earlier analysis of several hundred of the donors. An earlier analysis of some 610 of the donors called V segments functional above 56.7% productive rearrangements and segregating when the between-donor standard deviation exceeded 5%. To diagnose cytomegalovirus status from the catalog of TCR beta chain sequences, a statistical classification framework was built. In a later analysis, TCR nucleotide sequences were compared against IMGT/GENE-DB human TR gene sequences so that V and J genes could be assigned. The TCRdist pipeline was used in a later analysis to assign CDR3 sequences and most-parsimonious VDJ recombination scenarios. A later analysis defined each TCR beta chain by its CDR3 amino acid sequence plus V-gene family, and excluded reads lacking a unique V-gene family. In a later analysis, fewer than 650 highly shared, low-generation-probability nucleotide sequences were removed to address suspected cross-contamination and a sequencing artifact. In a later analysis, a clonal expansion index was calculated for each public chain from normalized within-repertoire ranks of inferred template counts. In a later analysis, generation probabilities were computed using a VDJ recombination model fitted to out-of-frame rearrangements, and the results were checked against IGoR. A later analysis scored TCR-TCR, TCR-HLA and TCR-CMV co-occurrence with hypergeometric tests, applying a repertoire-size bias correction to TCR pairs. A later analysis estimated false discovery rates by permuting HLA or CMV assignments 20 times. In a later analysis, co-occurring TCRs were grouped using DBSCAN, with TCRdist sequence similarity added in when clustering inside HLA-allele-positive subsets. For co-occurrence clustering, repertoires with fewer than 30,000 or more than 120,000 public chains were excluded, along with about five repertoires with anomalous nucleotide sharing. TCRdb obtained this table from immuneACCESS and retained in-frame rearrangements with V and J assigned. These tables miss some clones; where compared with another copy, unresolved V genes account for less than half of the shortfall, and the remainder is unexplained. V and J calls plus clone size are reproduced from that table; the DNA served to infer D and trimming. Counted in this sample were under 200,000 clones; about 80% of them appeared once. The ten largest account for around 1.5% of the sample.

In regard to this clone: It lacks a known antigen. No base quality values were provided; no much bigger clone lies one nucleotide off.

The cohort consisted of fewer than 700 healthy bone marrow donors. At the time of sampling, all cohort members were nominally healthy, though unrecorded immune exposures were likely present. The donor was CMV seropositive and was included in the group of approximately 310 seropositive cohort members. Each donor provided a peripheral blood sample, and peripheral blood mononuclear cells were used for TCR beta sequencing. The Qiagen DNeasy Blood Extraction Kit was used to extract genomic DNA from the blood cell samples. Including the terminal cysteine and phenylalanine, the CDR3 comprises 14 residues. Here the CDR3 DNA is all that survives: 42 bases in frame from base 1. The junction shows trimming of 4 bases on V and 4 bases on J, and the gene matches do not reach 4 bases of it. The CDR1 and CDR2 encoded by the germline V gene (reference sequence) are SGHNT and YYREEE.

The sequenced sample consisted of PBMCs. The chain employs TRBV5-4 and TRBJ1-4; 7 junctional bases match TRBD1. This receptor was taken from a girl between 5 and 17 years old in good health and CMV-seropositive. The CDR3 region has the sequence CASSLTGFNEKLFF. DNA sequence: TGTGCCAGCAGCCTGACAGGGTTTAATGAAAAACTGTTTTTT.